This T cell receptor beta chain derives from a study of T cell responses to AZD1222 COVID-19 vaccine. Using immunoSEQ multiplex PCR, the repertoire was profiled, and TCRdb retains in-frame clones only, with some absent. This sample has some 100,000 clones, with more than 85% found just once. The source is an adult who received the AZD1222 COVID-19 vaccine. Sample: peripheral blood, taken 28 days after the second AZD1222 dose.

CDR3 DNA sequence: TGTGCCAGCACCCAATCACATCAGGTGTTTTTT. It specifies CASTQSHQVFF. The chain carries TRBV7-9 and TRBJ2-2, with unresolved D. V was shortened by 7 bases and J by 15 bases, with 15 bases between the two germline ends. Germline V CDR1 and CDR2: SEHNR, FQNEAQ (reference sequence). CDR3 size: 11 residues. The entire variable domain, with the rest obtained from reference TRBV7-9 and TRBJ2-2, is as follows: DTGVSQNPRHKITKRGQNVTFRCDPISEHNRLYWYRQTLGQGPEFLTYFQNEAQLEKSRLLSDRFSAERPKGSFSTLEIQRTEQGDSAMYLCASTQSHQVFFGEGSRLTVL.